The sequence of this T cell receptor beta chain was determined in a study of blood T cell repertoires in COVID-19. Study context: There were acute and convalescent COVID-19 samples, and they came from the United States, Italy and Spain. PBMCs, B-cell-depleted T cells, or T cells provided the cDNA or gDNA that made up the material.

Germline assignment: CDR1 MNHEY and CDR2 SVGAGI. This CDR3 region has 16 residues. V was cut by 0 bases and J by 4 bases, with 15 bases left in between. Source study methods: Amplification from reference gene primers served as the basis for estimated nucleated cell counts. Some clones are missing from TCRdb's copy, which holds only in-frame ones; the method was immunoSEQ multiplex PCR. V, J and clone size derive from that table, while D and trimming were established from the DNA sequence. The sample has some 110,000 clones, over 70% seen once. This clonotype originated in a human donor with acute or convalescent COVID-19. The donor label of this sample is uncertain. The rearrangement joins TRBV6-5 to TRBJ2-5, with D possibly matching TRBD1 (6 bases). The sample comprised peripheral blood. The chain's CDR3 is CASSYSTPGDGETQYF. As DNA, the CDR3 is TGTGCCAGCAGTTACTCGACCCCAGGGGACGGAGAGACCCAGTACTTC.